This T cell receptor (beta chain) stems from a study of beta chain features in type 1 diabetes (dated by TCRdb to 2016 to 2018). Background for the entire study: Mean age, gender distribution, total cell number and subset yield did not differ between patients and healthy donors. A total of approximately 99,000,000 sorted cells were examined across all samples, and RNA yield correlated strongly with the number of cells per subset. In the study, recently diagnosed type 1 diabetes patients and matched healthy donors were compared on the TCRB repertoires of their sorted circulating CD4+ T cell subsets. Naive and central memory subsets were obtained from all 30 or so donors, but regulatory and stem cell-like memory subsets were isolated from only 8 patients and about 8 healthy donors.

The High Capacity cDNA Reverse Transcription Kit was used to reverse transcribe all of the isolated RNA, meaning that expressed TCRB transcripts were what got sequenced. Deep immunoSEQ sequencing was applied to naive, central memory and regulatory T cell samples, giving an average of about 3.6 million total reads per sample. Sorted cells were lysed in RLT buffer and RNA was extracted with DNase-treated RNeasy Micro or Mini kits, depending on cell number. To prevent cross-contamination, every cell subset was processed on its own, while patient and healthy donor samples were processed together. The immunoSEQ multiplex PCR was used to amplify TCRB sequences from cDNA, yielding 87-bp fragments that span the CDR3 region. The amplicons were sequenced using the Illumina HiSeq platform. The authors processed their data as follows. PCR bias was corrected computationally using synthetic template baselines, and reads within Hamming distance 2 were collapsed, with unmergeable singletons discarded. Reads were aligned against IMGT to assign V, D and J genes, CDR3 length and insertions or deletions at six rearrangement sites. Within each subset, clonotype counts were normalized to sorted cell number, after which true diversity and Gini coefficients were computed with the tcR R package. The overlap coefficient, calculated on TCRB nucleotide sequences, was used to quantify repertoire sharing. TCRdb stores this immuneACCESS table with in-frame sequences only. Part of the clones is absent; in the studies checked, under half of the shortfall reflects unresolved V genes, and no reason is known for the rest. Clonal size and the V and J genes are those of that table, whereas D and trimming came from the DNA. This sample gives 9,400 or so clones in total; approximately 80% of them show up just once. About 1.4% of the sample belongs to the ten largest clones.

Overall study outcomes, separate from this receptor: PCR may preferentially amplify shorter templates, but because patient and control samples were amplified and corrected together, any resulting skew would affect both groups equally. Naive, central memory and regulatory TCRB repertoires appeared to be more alike among patients than among healthy donors. A moderate but significant shortening of TCRB CDR3 length was observed in type 1 diabetes patients in all four CD4+ subsets. Sequencing cDNA rather than genomic DNA could over-represent highly expressing activated cells, although activation and CD3 levels did not differ between groups. At VDJ recombination sites, type 1 diabetes patients had fewer insertions and more deleted nucleotides, which implies abnormalities in thymic rearrangement. Because small numbers of individuals were included in the HLA sub-analyses, any influence of HLA type on TCRB rearrangement was left unresolved.

About this clone itself: The specificity of this receptor is unknown. No base quality information exists; no much larger clone differs at one position.

Each donor gave one peripheral blood draw, roughly 110 mL on average, collected into heparinised tubes. A BD FACSAria II and a panel including CD45RO, CCR7, CD25, CD127, CD95 and CD27 were used to sort naive, central memory, regulatory and stem cell-like memory CD4+ T cells. A purity above 95% was achieved for all sorted populations. PBMCs were isolated right away by Lymphoprep density gradient centrifugation and were stained directly, without culture. So that batch effects would be minimized, each experiment stained and sorted samples in pairs, pairing one healthy donor with one patient. Sequenced material: Tregs from blood. Read against the paper, the sample's cell subset or site label means: regulatory CD4+ T cells. The TCR comes from a woman in her late teens or twenties in good health.

CDR3 reads: CASRQQGGEAFF. Here is the DNA: TGTGCCAGCAGACAACAGGGAGGGGAAGCTTTCTTT. Rearrangement joined TRBV6-5 to TRBJ1-1; TRBD1 is a weak D gene call, 6 bases matching. Trimming costs V 6 bases and J 8 bases, and their ends lie 13 bases apart. From cysteine to phenylalanine, the CDR3 is 12 amino acids long. The kept DNA is CDR3 alone, 36 bases in frame from the first base. The germline V gene supplies CDR1 MNHEY and CDR2 SVGAGI.